This T cell receptor beta chain was recorded in a study of T cell changes during pregnancy in multiple sclerosis. Per germline, CDR1 MNHEY and CDR2 SVGAGI. V lost 5 bases, J lost 8 bases, and 8 bases stayed unmatched. The CDR3 spans 15 residues. The method was immunoSEQ multiplex PCR; TCRdb's version includes in-frame clones alone and lacks a portion of them. The sample has about 110,000 clones, 80% to 95% seen once. This material consisted of peripheral blood, taken in the third trimester of pregnancy. This TCR came from a female donor with multiple sclerosis, enrolled in a pregnancy study. The V call is TRBV6-5, the J call TRBJ1-6, with TRBD1 identical over 8 bases. CDR3 amino acids: CASSQLQGAHSPLHF. The CDR3 DNA reads as TGTGCCAGCAGTCAACTCCAGGGGGCGCATTCACCCCTCCACTTT.